This T cell receptor beta chain was observed in a study of cytomegalovirus exposure and HLA in healthy donors (dated by TCRdb to between 2016 and 2019). Describing the broader study: An earlier analysis of roughly 630 of the donors reported roughly 270 Gb of sequence data and approximately 110 million unique TCR beta sequences from about 180 million T cells. Around 320 gigabases of sequencing data and 70 million to 100 million unique TCR sequences were included in an early release covering roughly 700 HLA-typed donors. Among the roughly 400 genotyped donors, approximately 76% belonged to the genetic ancestry cluster associated with self-reported Caucasian donors. The study aimed to test whether cataloging public T cell receptors could reveal signatures of past pathogen exposure. The study profiled the T cell repertoires of hundreds of subjects by immunosequencing and related them to cytomegalovirus serostatus. Besides the first cohort of approximately 670 subjects, a separate validation cohort made up of over a hundred different subjects was used. To predict cytomegalovirus infection status, the study combined high-throughput TCR immunosequencing, statistical association of individual TCRs with disease status, and machine learning. To study patterns of TCR occurrence, a later analysis re-analyzed previously published TCR beta repertoires from around 700 donors and added high-resolution HLA genotyping. The later analysis used no new phenotypic data to find candidate immune exposures, relying instead on TCR beta sequences and their occurrence across donors. In an earlier analysis of a few hundred of the donors, high-throughput TCR beta sequencing was used to judge whether each TCR beta V gene segment behaved as functional or pseudogenic. Donor age, sex, ethnicity and CMV serostatus were compiled alongside the repertoire data. A later genetic analysis used genome-wide SNP genotypes for about 65% of the roughly 700 donors, treating that subset as a discovery cohort. All discovery cohort repertoires had been generated on a single sequencing platform. HLA typing covered class I and class II loci at four-digit resolution. Typing coverage varied by locus: about 620-630 donors for A, B, C, DRB1 and DQB1; roughly 560 for DQA1; approximately 570 for DPA1; about 450 for DPB1. Roughly 5 DR-DQ haplotypes were handled as single units for association and clustering, since linkage in the cohort was strong. Among 350 to 400 genotyped donors of the cohort, an average of about 240,000 unique TCR beta nucleotide sequences were sequenced per donor, roughly 20% of them non-productive. What the study reported, not specific to this receptor: In a later analysis, about 16,000 TCR beta sequences were associated with specific HLA alleles at a false discovery rate of 0.05. Immune exposure information for the cohort was limited to CMV serostatus. In vitro tests confirmed that a few of the cytomegalovirus-associated TCR beta chains recognize cytomegalovirus antigens. HLA typing was unavailable for some donors at each locus, so association tests used only the typed subset. In this cohort, only TCR beta chains were sequenced, and detectable features were limited by the absence of alpha or paired-chain data. Sequencing depth was assumed to be roughly uniform across donors in the presence/absence analyses, though that assumption may not hold. Compared with equally common non-associated chains, HLA-associated TCR beta chains in a later analysis were more clonally expanded and had lower generation probabilities. In a later analysis, most CMV-associated TCR beta chains were found to appear HLA-restricted, with HLA associations seemingly driven largely by CMV exposure. Most TCR sequences were seen in very few donors, while some public TCRs were found in many individuals. The earlier analysis of almost 600 of the donors excluded some 16 rarely observed V segments, including chromosome 9 orphons, because counts were too low. Compared with the roughly 710-donor mean, donors in an Asian-associated ancestry cluster had fewer N-insertions in productive TCRs, according to a later genetic analysis. The study gave a list of some 150 TCR beta chains associated with cytomegalovirus. The sequencing pipeline was judged likely to have produced a cluster of highly shared sequence variants as a technical artifact. Broadly in line with IMGT annotations, most TCR beta V segments showed up in productive rearrangements about 87% or about 30% of the time in an earlier analysis of about 500 of the donors. In a later analysis, the rate of TCR association differed among HLA loci, with DRB1 alleles having the most associated TCRs and HLA-C alleles having the fewest. According to a later analysis, parvovirus B19, influenza, CMV and Epstein-Barr virus appeared linked to several top co-occurrence clusters. According to the authors, the approach could potentially be generalized to other disease states and immunological phenotypes. Some IMGT-functional V segments, including TRBV6-2 and TRBV6-3, could not be distinguished by the 87-base-pair reads and were therefore excluded. In both the original and validation cohorts, the classifier was reported to diagnose cytomegalovirus status with high specificity and sensitivity. A later genetic analysis associated a missense DCLRE1C variant with V-gene and J-gene trimming of TCR beta chains, and an independent cohort replicated the association. When HLA alleles, especially DR and DQ, strongly co-occurred, TCR associations were difficult to assign to individual alleles. A further reported finding was that TCR beta sequences accurately predicted the HLA-A and HLA-B alleles for most subjects in the first cohort. Correlated functional status among segregating V segments might reflect linkage disequilibrium, but an unknown experimental factor could not be ruled out.

The CDR1 and CDR2 encoded by the germline V gene are SGDLS and YYNGEE. Trimming at the junction amounts to 0 bases on V and 2 bases on J, and the germline ends lie 6 bases apart. Including the terminal cysteine and phenylalanine, the CDR3 comprises 15 residues. Only the CDR3 region is kept as DNA, spanning 45 bases read in frame from base 1. Details on this clone: No cognate antigen has been identified for it.

The cohort comprised around 690 healthy bone marrow donors. At the time of sampling, all cohort members were nominally healthy, though unrecorded immune exposures were likely present. The donor was CMV seronegative and was included in the group of about 350 seronegative cohort members. Every donor gave a peripheral blood sample, and the peripheral blood mononuclear cells from that sample were used for TCR beta sequencing. Genomic DNA extraction from the blood cell samples was performed with the Qiagen DNeasy Blood Extraction Kit. The library was made by the immunoSEQ multiplex PCR assay. For the multiplex PCR, a mixture combining 60 forward primers for TCR Vbeta segments and 13 reverse primers for TCR Jbeta segments was used. Amplification of the CDR3 region of rearranged TCR beta genes was performed with a multiplex PCR assay on genomic DNA. The amplified TCR beta libraries were sequenced on the Illumina HiSeq System as 87-base-pair reads. The study's own analysis went as follows. Across the 670 or so repertoires, a later analysis counted 78 million or so unique TCR beta chains, 9.5 million to 13 million of which were shared by at least two donors. To remove PCR and sequencing errors, raw reads were error-corrected and collapsed into unique sequences using a nearest-neighbor algorithm that merged closely related sequences. To assign V, D and J gene segments, CDR3 sequences were aligned to IMGT reference sequences. For a sequence to be retained, a match of at least six nucleotides to both a V gene segment and a J gene segment was required. A rearrangement counted as productive if the CDR3 had no stop codons and remained in frame with V and J, and every other rearrangement counted as non-productive. Following IMGT convention, CDR3 was defined as the stretch from the second conserved V-encoded cysteine to the conserved J-encoded phenylalanine. In an earlier analysis of just under 600 of the donors, sequences lacking an unambiguous match to a single V gene segment were excluded. In an earlier analysis of roughly 500 of the donors, V segments were called functional above 56.7% productive rearrangements and were called segregating when the between-donor standard deviation exceeded 5%. A statistical classification framework was developed to diagnose cytomegalovirus status using the catalog of TCR beta chain sequences. In a later analysis, V and J genes were assigned by comparing TCR nucleotide sequences against IMGT/GENE-DB human TR gene sequences. A later analysis assigned CDR3 sequences and most-parsimonious VDJ recombination scenarios with the TCRdist pipeline. In a later analysis, each TCR beta chain was defined by its CDR3 amino acid sequence together with its V-gene family, and reads lacking a unique V-gene family were excluded. In a later analysis, approximately 590 highly shared, low-generation-probability nucleotide sequences were removed to address suspected cross-contamination and a sequencing artifact. In a later analysis, a clonal expansion index for each public chain was calculated from normalized within-repertoire ranks of inferred template counts. Generation probabilities in a later analysis came from a VDJ recombination model fitted to out-of-frame rearrangements, and those results were checked against IGoR. A later analysis scored TCR-TCR, TCR-HLA and TCR-CMV co-occurrence with hypergeometric tests, applying a repertoire-size bias correction to TCR pairs. False discovery rates were estimated in a later analysis by permuting HLA or CMV assignments 20 times. In a later analysis, co-occurring TCRs were grouped using DBSCAN, and TCRdist sequence similarity was added for clustering within HLA-allele-positive subsets. For co-occurrence clustering, repertoires with fewer than 30,000 or more than 120,000 public chains were excluded, along with five or six repertoires with anomalous nucleotide sharing. TCRdb retrieved this table from immuneACCESS and kept in-frame rearrangements only. Not all clones are present; in checked studies, unresolved V genes account for under half, and no reason is known for the remainder. That table furnishes V, J and clone size, whereas the DNA furnished D and trimming. The sample's table lists a count of 150,000 or so clones. Jointly, the top ten make up over 1% of the sample.

The chain is made from TRBV9 and TRBJ2-6; TRBD1 might be the D gene, on 6 matching bases. The specimen sequenced was PBMCs. The TCR comes from a woman aged 55-69 years in good health and CMV-seronegative. The DNA reads as follows: TGTGCCAGCAGCGTAGAGGGGGCTGGGGCCAACGTCCTGACTTTC. Its protein product is CASSVEGAGANVLTF.